This T cell receptor (beta chain) was found in a study of CD8+ T cells in alopecia areata. Extracted from the samples, RNA was reverse transcribed into cDNA to serve as the sequencing template. Using immunoSEQ multiplex PCR, the repertoire was profiled, and TCRdb retains in-frame clones only, with some absent. The table lists about 200,000 clones, roughly 56% of them singletons. Sorted populations comprised CD4+ and CD8+ T cells obtained from PBMCs. Study-wide results and caveats: Scalp samples also contribute reads from the resident alphabeta T cells found in normal skin. Shared TCR sequences were less clear between patients than in mice, possibly partly from HLA diversity. Clonality was higher in lesional than normal scalp, especially in alopecia totalis/universalis.

The CDR3 has 15 residues. Germline V gene lookup returns CDR1 MGHDK and CDR2 SYGVNS. Trimming removed 1 base from V and 2 bases from J, with 11 bases in between. Worth noting for this clone: Its target is not known.

The sample was CD8+ T cells sorted from blood. The sequence derives from a human donor in good health. This chain links TRBV25-1 with TRBJ2-5; possibly TRBD1 or TRBD2 for D (5 bases each). In DNA, the CDR3 is TGTGCCAGCAGTGAATCGGGGACGGTGCAAGAGACCCAGTACTTC. It is translated as CASSESGTVQETQYF.